This entry features one T cell receptor beta chain sequence. The specificity of this receptor is unknown. Within one base of it there is no much larger clone, and no base qualities were kept. For sequencing of the TCRbeta CDR3 region, genomic DNA was extracted from the sorted cells. The immunoSEQ Assay was used to sequence the TCRbeta CDR3 regions. Here the immuneACCESS table is served through TCRdb, limited to in-frame sequences with V and J called. Missing clones are a known gap in these copies; in checked studies unresolved V genes cover under half, and the rest lacks a known reason. For this sample there are over 55,000 clones; approximately 94% appear just once. The ten top clones hold around 14% of the sample. From a lookup of the germline V gene (reference sequence), CDR1 and CDR2 are MNHEY and SMNVEV. V and J are truncated by 5 bases and 2 bases respectively, leaving an intervening sequence of 18 bases. From the cysteine through the phenylalanine, the CDR3 covers 16 amino acids. The sequence is cut down to CDR3 DNA, 48 bases in frame from base 1.

The sample originates from a study of OX40 agonist ivuxolimab in advanced cancers. With regard to the full study: The costimulatory receptor OX40 (CD134) was targeted by ivuxolimab, a fully human IgG2 agonistic monoclonal antibody. Intravenous ivuxolimab was administered to patients every 2 weeks at six dose levels: 0.01, 0.1, 0.3, 1.5, 3 and 10 mg/kg. Of the approximately 50 dose-escalation patients, hepatocellular carcinoma was present in 19, melanoma in approximately 15, renal cell carcinoma in 9 and head and neck cancer in 9. The dose-escalation cohort was approximately 83% male with a mean age of approximately 60 years, ranging from 23 to 79. Prior anti-PD-1, anti-PD-L1 or anti-CTLA-4 therapy was permitted, and checkpoint inhibitors had been received by 30% to 40% of dose-escalation patients. Partial responses occurred in three dose-escalation patients: two with cutaneous melanoma and one with hepatocellular carcinoma. The point of sequencing TCRbeta in the periphery was to test whether ivuxolimab changed TCR sequence diversity and drove clonal T-cell expansion. The monotherapy dose-escalation portion (N of about 52 patients) of the phase I ivuxolimab trial is reported in the paper. The paper as a whole reports these results and caveats: The antigen specificity of the clonally expanded peripheral T cells was not determined. Low levels of normalized T-cell clonal expansion were also seen in some patients who did not respond. In the 0.1-3.0 mg/kg groups, partial responders had among the lowest normalized peripheral clonal expansion, particularly in CD8+ T cells. At doses of 0.1 to 3.0 mg/kg, clonal expansion of both CD4+ and CD8+ blood T cells was observed from baseline to week 6. After ivuxolimab, CD8+ T cells had more expanded clones than CD4+ T cells on average.

The trial excluded patients who had a history of autoimmune disease or were on systemic immunosuppression. Peripheral blood for TCR sequencing was drawn from every dose cohort at baseline, at cycle 4 day 1 and at cycle 7 day 1. Samples came from an open-label, multicenter, first-in-human phase I dose-escalation trial of ivuxolimab. The trial enrolled adults with locally advanced or metastatic head and neck squamous cell, hepatocellular, melanoma or renal cell carcinoma. Before TCR sequencing, CD4+ T cells and CD8+ T cells from peripheral blood were sorted into separate populations. This receptor was identified in an adult with an advanced solid tumor such as melanoma, head and neck, liver or kidney cancer. The receptor chain draws on TRBV27 and TRBJ2-5; tentative D gene TRBD2, with 6 bases matching. The specimen was CD4+ or CD8+ T cells sorted from blood, collected in a trial of the OX40 agonist ivuxolimab. The CDR3 region has the sequence CASSPHGGRLQETQYF. The DNA reads TGTGCCAGCAGTCCCCACGGGGGACGACTACAAGAGACCCAGTACTTC.